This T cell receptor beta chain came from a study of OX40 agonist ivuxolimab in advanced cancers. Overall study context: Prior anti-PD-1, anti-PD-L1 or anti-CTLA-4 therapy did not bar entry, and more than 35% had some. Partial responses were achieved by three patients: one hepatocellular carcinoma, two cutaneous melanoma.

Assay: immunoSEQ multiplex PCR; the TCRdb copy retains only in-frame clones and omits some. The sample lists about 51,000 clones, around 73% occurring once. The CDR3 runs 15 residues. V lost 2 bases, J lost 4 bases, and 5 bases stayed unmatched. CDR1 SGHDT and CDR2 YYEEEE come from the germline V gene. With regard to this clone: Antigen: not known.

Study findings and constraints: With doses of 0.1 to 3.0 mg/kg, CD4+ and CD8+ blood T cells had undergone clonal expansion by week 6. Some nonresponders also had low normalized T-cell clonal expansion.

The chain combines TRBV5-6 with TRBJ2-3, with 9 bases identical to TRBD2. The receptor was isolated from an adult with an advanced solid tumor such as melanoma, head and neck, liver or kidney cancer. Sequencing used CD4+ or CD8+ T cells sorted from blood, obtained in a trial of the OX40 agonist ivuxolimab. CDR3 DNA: TGTGCCAGCAGCTTTTGGACTAGCGAAGCAGATACGCAGTATTTT. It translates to CASSFWTSEADTQYF. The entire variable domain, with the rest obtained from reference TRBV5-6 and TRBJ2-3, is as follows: DAGVTQSPTHLIKTRGQQVTLRCSPKSGHDTVSWYQQALGQGPQFIFQYYEEEERQRGNFPDRFSGHQFPNYSSELNVNALLLGDSALYLCASSFWTSEADTQYFGPGTRLTVL.